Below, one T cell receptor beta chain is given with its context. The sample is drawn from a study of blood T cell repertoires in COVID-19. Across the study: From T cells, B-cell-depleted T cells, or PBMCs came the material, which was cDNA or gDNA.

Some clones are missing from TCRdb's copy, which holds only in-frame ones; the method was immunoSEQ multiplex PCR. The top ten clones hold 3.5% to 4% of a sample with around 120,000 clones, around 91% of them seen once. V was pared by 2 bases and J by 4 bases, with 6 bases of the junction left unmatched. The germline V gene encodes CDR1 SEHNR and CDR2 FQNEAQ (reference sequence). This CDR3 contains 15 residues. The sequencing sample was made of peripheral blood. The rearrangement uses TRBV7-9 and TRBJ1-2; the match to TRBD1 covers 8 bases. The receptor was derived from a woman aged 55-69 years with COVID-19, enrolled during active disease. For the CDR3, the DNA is TGTGCCAGCAGCTTAAGGGGAACAGGGGGCTATGGCTACACCTTC. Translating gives CASSLRGTGGYGYTF.